The 4 T cell receptor beta chains given below trace back to one sample, sequenced in a study of cytomegalovirus exposure and HLA in healthy donors. The method was immunoSEQ multiplex PCR; TCRdb's version includes in-frame clones alone and lacks a portion of them. The data contain approximately 140,000 clones, about 91% of them singletons. Sequenced material: PBMCs. The receptors here all came from a woman in her late teens or twenties in good health and CMV-seropositive.

The chain combines TRBV6-5 with TRBJ1-1; D is uncertain. Trimming removed 2 bases from V and 5 bases from J, with 12 bases in between. CDR1 and CDR2 from the germline V gene are MNHEY and SVGAGI. This CDR3 is 14 amino acids long. The CDR3 sequence is CASSYEGIWTEAFF. In nucleotides, the CDR3 is TGTGCCAGCAGTTACGAGGGAATCTGGACTGAAGCTTTCTTT.

This chain uses TRBV5-1 with TRBJ2-3, with 7 bases identical to TRBD2. After removal of 0 bases from V and 2 bases from J, the junction contained 3 bases not matched to a gene. The CDR3 runs 15 residues. Germline-derived CDR1 and CDR2 are SGHRS and YFSETQ. The CDR3 nucleotides read TGCGCCAGCAGCTTGGCCGGGAGGTTCACAGATACGCAGTATTTT. This translates into CASSLAGRFTDTQYF.

J is TRBJ2-7 and V is TRBV6-6, with D unclear. Germline loops: CDR1 MNHNY, CDR2 SVGAGI (reference sequence). CDR3 length: 12 amino acids. V lost 0 bases and J lost 6, with 6 bases in between. CDR3 region: CASSYSQSEQYF. In DNA, the CDR3 is TGTGCCAGCAGTTACTCCCAATCCGAGCAGTACTTC.

This clone has just a few counts. The V call is TRBV10-3, the J call TRBJ2-3; TRBD2 aligns across 7 bases. V lost 5 bases and J lost 0; bases outside the gene matches: 5. The CDR3 is 15 amino acids. CDR1 is ENHRY, CDR2 SYGVKD, per germline. CDR3 residues: CAISNSGSSTDTQYF. The CDR3 nucleotides read TGTGCCATCAGTAATAGCGGGTCTAGCACAGATACGCAGTATTTT.